A selection of T cell receptor beta chains follows, all from one sample in a study of OX40 agonist ivuxolimab in advanced cancers. Using immunoSEQ multiplex PCR, the repertoire was profiled, and TCRdb retains in-frame clones only, with some absent. The table shows some 86,000 clones, with around 94% occurring only once. This specimen was CD4+ or CD8+ T cells sorted from blood, taken in a trial of the OX40 agonist ivuxolimab. These receptors all stem from an adult with an advanced solid tumor such as melanoma, head and neck, liver or kidney cancer. Both conserved end residues are part of each CDR3.

j_gene | v_gene | CDR3aa
TRBJ2-1 | TRBV19 | CASSVGQGISNEQFF
TRBJ2-3 | TRBV27 | CASSPTLGQGPDTQYF
TRBJ2-7 | TRBV6-1 | CASSEGDRGLYEQYF
TRBJ2-5 | TRBV27 | CASSETGGGETQYF
TRBJ2-7 | TRBV27 | CASSPTGEYYEQYF
TRBJ1-1 | TRBV2 | CASSDSQENTEAFF
TRBJ2-6 | TRBV6-4 | CASSPYGGLAGDAGANVLTF
TRBJ1-3 | TRBV25-1 | CASSLEGNSGNTIYF
TRBJ2-7 | TRBV28 | CASSLTDRGYEQYF
TRBJ2-2 | TRBV19 | CAKKLPGLASTGELFF
TRBJ1-4 | TRBV4-1 | CASSQEGAKLFF
TRBJ1-2 | TRBV4-2 | CASSQEAPGASEAGYTF
TRBJ1-5 | TRBV29-1 | CSVEEAGSGPQHF
TRBJ2-7 | TRBV27 | CASSLSPLHDYEQYF
TRBJ2-7 | TRBV15 | CATSGRASDEQYF
TRBJ1-5 | TRBV19 | CASIFGGIQHF
TRBJ2-3 | TRBV11-2 | CASSLGRPTVSTDTQYF
TRBJ1-1 | TRBV28 | CASSLPQDTEAFF
TRBJ2-7 | TRBV15 | CATSRVDRGLVRYEQYF
TRBJ1-5 | TRBV27 | CASSSTHQPQHF
TRBJ1-1 | TRBV21-1 | CASSRGRTGYTEAFF
TRBJ2-1 | TRBV5-4 | CASSFKLAGSYNEQFF
TRBJ2-3 | TRBV11-3 | CASSPWTGGRTDTQYF
TRBJ2-7 | TRBV4-1 | CASSQVYAGFYEQYF
TRBJ2-1 | TRBV27 | CASSFSSEQFF
TRBJ2-6 | TRBV6-1 | CASSEAGSGANVLTF
TRBJ2-1 | TRBV9 | CASSVGLSGGDEQFF
TRBJ2-2 | TRBV10-3 | CAITDNPTPETGELFF
TRBJ2-7 | TRBV11-2 | CAVPGVSYEQYF
TRBJ2-5 | TRBV5-1 | CASSLEGVAGGSLETQYF
TRBJ1-2 | TRBV27 | CASSLSQGFGKHYGYTF
TRBJ2-7 | TRBV4-1 | CASSQDGDYYEQYF
TRBJ2-2 | TRBV6-5 | CASSLDRSTGELFF
TRBJ1-4 | TRBV9 | CASSNREIDEKLFF
TRBJ2-7 | TRBV25-1 | CASSEGVWTYF
TRBJ1-5 | TRBV30 | CALTKGGGNQPQHF
TRBJ2-1 | TRBV19 | CASSIGPADHNEQFF
- | TRBV27 | CASSFSPGADEQYF
TRBJ2-1 | TRBV28 | CASSRGLSGRYNEQFF
TRBJ1-2 | TRBV28 | CASSSITFYTF
TRBJ2-7 | TRBV13 | CASSGGGTYEQYF
TRBJ2-1 | TRBV27 | CASSLPANEQFF
TRBJ2-7 | TRBV28 | CASSLPSNEQYF
TRBJ1-2 | TRBV7-2 | CASSPPSNYGYTF
TRBJ1-4 | TRBV15 | CATSDTLETNEKLFF
TRBJ1-4 | TRBV7-9 | CASSLLGEGQEKLFF
TRBJ2-7 | TRBV4-3 | CASSQEPRMGTAYF
TRBJ2-7 | TRBV4-1 | CASSQASSGSTYEQYF
TRBJ1-1 | TRBV9 | CASSVGRLNTEAFF
TRBJ1-1 | TRBV28 | CASTSREEQLNTEAFF